This T cell receptor beta chain was sequenced in a study of blood T cell repertoires in COVID-19 (dated by TCRdb to the early 2020s). Regarding the research as a whole: Collaborator samples came from the United States, Italy and Spain and covered acute and convalescent phases of COVID-19. The prospective study material was composed of cDNA or gDNA derived from T cells, B-cell-depleted T cells, or PBMCs. Deeply sampled blood TCRbeta repertoires from subjects exposed to, actively infected with, or recovered from COVID-19 were included in the dataset. A freely available public database, intended as a resource for researchers studying the immune response to SARS-CoV-2, is where the repertoires were released. Samples came from the ongoing ImmuneRACE study (first 160 participants) plus 1,254 subjects from 6 global collaborators. A de-identified subject ID, COVID-19 status, age in years and sex were almost always included in the sample metadata. Where available, HLA class I and class II types were obtained from metadata supplied by the sample provider rather than from assay-based typing. General findings and caveats noted by the study authors: The amount of clinical and demographic metadata varied by source and participant and was provided uncurated.

TCRbeta CDR3 regions were amplified from genomic DNA using the immunoSEQ Assay, a bias-controlled multiplex PCR. On the authors' methods: Nucleated cell counts per sample were estimated from amplification of reference gene primers within the assay. To quantify the absolute abundance of each unique TCRbeta CDR3 rearrangement, sequence reads were collapsed and filtered. For each sample, productive Simpson clonality was calculated as the square root of Simpson's diversity index across productive rearrangements. TCRdb obtained this table from immuneACCESS and retained in-frame rearrangements with V and J assigned. These tables miss some clones; where compared with another copy, unresolved V genes account for less than half of the shortfall, and the remainder is unexplained. The V and J calls and the clone size are those of that table, but D and trimming were determined from the DNA. The sample contains approximately 190,000 clones, more than 75% of them found a single time. The ten most abundant clones make up 6.5% to 9.5% of the sample.

To note about this clone: Its specific antigen is unknown. The record has no base qualities; no much larger clone is one base away.

One collaborating source in Seattle enrolled patients during active infection and followed them longitudinally through the course of disease. Whole blood was collected in K2EDTA tubes by collaborating institutions according to the institutions' own protocols. Collaborator samples were shipped for TCRbeta analysis as frozen whole blood, isolated PBMCs, or DNA extracted from either sample type. V loses 6 bases, J loses 6 bases, and the germline ends lie 14 bases apart. From the germline V gene, CDR1 is MNHEY and CDR2 is SVGAGI. There are 13 amino acids in the CDR3, from cysteine to phenylalanine inclusive. The CDR3 DNA has 39 bases and is translated from base 1.

This sequence uses TRBV6-5 and TRBJ1-2; confidence is insufficient to name the D gene. The sequenced sample consisted of peripheral blood. This clonotype originated in a woman aged 55-69 years with COVID-19, enrolled during active disease. The CDR3 region: CASRRGLRDGYTF. The DNA is TGTGCCAGCAGGCGAGGACTAAGGGATGGCTACACCTTC.